These 9 T cell receptor beta chains were sequenced from one sample in a study of cytomegalovirus exposure and HLA in healthy donors. This PCR relied on a set of 60 Vbeta primers and 13 Jbeta primers. Profiling relied on immunoSEQ multiplex PCR, and the TCRdb table lists in-frame clones only, not all of them. The sample has more than 95,000 clones, 79% seen once. The sample comprised PBMCs. The receptors were sampled from a middle-aged man in good health and CMV-seropositive.

The chain employs TRBV27 and TRBJ2-1; D gene ambiguous. V was shortened by 6 bases and J by 7 bases, with 10 bases between the two germline ends. From germline, CDR1 is MNHEY and CDR2 SMNVEV (reference sequence). The CDR3 consists of 12 residues. Here the CDR3 reads CASSLSLNEQFF. The CDR3 nucleotides read TGTGCCAGCAGCCTATCCTTGAATGAGCAGTTCTTC.

The chain employs TRBV2 and TRBJ2-5; 9 bases map to TRBD2. Germline V gives CDR1 SNHLY, CDR2 FYNNEI. The CDR3 consists of 16 residues. J was trimmed by 4 bases and V by 2 bases; bases with no gene match: 8. The CDR3 is CASSELSGRPIETQYF. In DNA, the CDR3 is TGTGCCAGCAGTGAACTAAGCGGGAGGCCGATAGAGACCCAGTACTTC.

The chain carries TRBV18 and TRBJ1-5; 7 nucleotides match TRBD1. The V segment lost 3 bases and the J segment 0 bases; nucleotides outside the gene matches: 5. The CDR3 is 16 residues long. Germline CDR1 reads KGHSH; CDR2 reads LQKENI. CDR3 protein: CASSPEGQSSNQPQHF. The DNA for the CDR3 is TGTGCCAGCTCACCTGAGGGACAGTCTAGCAATCAGCCCCAGCATTTT.

The rearrangement uses TRBV11-2 and TRBJ1-5; 7 bases are shared with TRBD1. CDR3 length: 17 amino acids. J lost 0 bases, V lost 10 bases, and 15 bases had no gene match. Germline values: CDR1 SGHAT, CDR2 FQNNGV. Here the CDR3 DNA reads TGTGCCAAGACGGAAGGGGGCGGCTCGTATAGCAATCAGCCCCAGCATTTT. Protein sequence: CAKTEGGGSYSNQPQHF.

The V gene is TRBV6-6, the J gene TRBJ1-1, with TRBD1 matching 11 bases. The ends lost 3 bases at V and 3 bases at J; junction bases unmatched: 3. Per germline, CDR1 MNHNY and CDR2 SVGAGI (reference sequence). The CDR3 extends over 15 amino acids. In DNA form, the CDR3 reads TGTGCCAGCAGTTATAGGGGACAGGGGGACACTGAAGCTTTCTTT. Its protein is CASSYRGQGDTEAFF.

The chain couples TRBV9 to TRBJ2-7; 8 positions agree with TRBD2. The V segment lost 0 bases and the J segment 4 bases; nucleotides outside the gene matches: 6. The CDR3 contains 15 residues. The germline V gene has CDR1 SGDLS and CDR2 YYNGEE. The DNA of the CDR3 is TGTGCCAGCAGCGTAGGTGCGGGAGGAAATTACGAGCAGTACTTC. This sequence encodes CASSVGAGGNYEQYF.

The rearrangement links TRBV5-1 to TRBJ1-1; no clear D. V lost 0 bases to trimming and J lost 1 base, with 10 bases between them. The CDR3 totals 15 residues. Per the germline V gene, CDR1 is SGHRS and CDR2 is YFSETQ. CDR3 nucleotides: TGCGCCAGCAGCTTGGACCCGGGGAGGAACACTGAAGCTTTCTTT. Translated, it gives CASSLDPGRNTEAFF.

The chain is built from TRBV28 and TRBJ1-4, with D unresolved. Between the trimmed V and J ends, which lost 9 bases and 4 bases, there was a span of 12 bases. From germline, CDR1 is MDHEN and CDR2 SYDVKM. The CDR3 totals 13 residues. The chain's CDR3 is CASTISGNEKLFF. The CDR3 region has the DNA TGTGCCAGTACAATAAGCGGTAATGAAAAACTGTTTTTT. The full variable domain, with the rest looked up from reference TRBV28 and TRBJ1-4, is DVKVTQSSRYLVKRTGEKVFLECVQDMDHENMFWYRQDPGLGLRLIYFSYDVKMKEKGDIPEGYSVSREKKERFSLILESASTNQTSMYLCASTISGNEKLFFGSGTQLSVL.

The chain couples TRBV6-1 to TRBJ2-7, with D possibly TRBD1 on 5 matching bases. Per the germline V gene, CDR1 is MNHNS and CDR2 is SASEGT. This CDR3 is 14 amino acids long. V was trimmed by 3 bases and J by 2 bases, leaving 11 bases between them. CDR3 bases: TGTGCCAGCAGTGATGCGGACACTACCTACGAGCAGTACTTC. Translation gives CASSDADTTYEQYF.